This T cell receptor (beta chain) was found in a study of shared clonotypes between healthy human individuals. Overall study: A couple of women and a few men aged 18 to 49 served as donors.

Study observations and caveats: Generally, estimated richness proved larger in naive subsets than it did in memory subsets. Sampling used blood alone; tissue repertoires probably differ.

In germline, CDR1 is SGHTA, CDR2 FQGNSA. The ends were cut back, 1 base at V and 2 bases at J, with 7 bases in the middle. This CDR3 has 14 amino acids. A word on this clone: Its antigen is undetermined.

Across several immunoSEQ plates, the genomic DNA of each subset was split evenly. Profiled with immunoSEQ multiplex PCR; TCRdb holds only in-frame clones, not every one. The sample records roughly 2 million clones, 90% to 95% being singletons. This TCR derives from a man younger than 35 in good health. What was sequenced was naive CD4+ T cells sorted from blood. Subset: CD45RA+ positively selected. The V gene is TRBV7-2, the J gene TRBJ2-3, with D uncertain. CDR3 sequence (DNA): TGTGCCAGCAGCTTAGTCGCCAACACAGATACGCAGTATTTT. Translated: CASSLVANTDTQYF.